The 27 T cell receptor beta chains given below trace back to one sample, sequenced in a study of blood T cell repertoires in COVID-19. TCRdb keeps only in-frame clones here, not all; method: immunoSEQ multiplex PCR. The sample lists 65,000 to 80,000 clones, 82% occurring once. The specimen sequenced was peripheral blood. The origin of the receptors is a man between 50 and 59 years old with acute or convalescent COVID-19.

The rearrangement uses TRBV5-6 and TRBJ2-2, with D possibly being TRBD2 (7 bases). V was trimmed by 2 bases and J by 7 bases, leaving 18 bases between them. The CDR3 loop spans 16 amino acids. From germline, CDR1 is SGHDT and CDR2 YYEEEE. Written as DNA, the CDR3 is TGTGCCAGCAGCTTCGGACTAGAAACCAGGGGCGGGGAGCTGTTTTTT. Its translation: CASSFGLETRGGELFF.

The J gene is TRBJ2-3, the V gene TRBV27; TRBD2 matches at 10 bases. This CDR3 comprises 14 residues. The V gene's germline CDR1 is MNHEY and CDR2 SMNVEV (reference sequence). V lost 6 bases to trimming and J lost 3 bases; unmatched junction nucleotides: 3. CDR3 sequence: CASSLAGVTDTQYF. DNA for the CDR3: TGTGCCAGCAGCCTAGCGGGAGTTACAGATACGCAGTATTTT.

This chain uses TRBV24-1 with TRBJ1-2; the D gene is possibly TRBD1 (5 bases). Germline assignment: CDR1 KGHDR and CDR2 SFDVKD. Between the trimmed V and J ends, which lost 5 bases and 4 bases, there was a span of 10 bases. The CDR3 length is 13 residues. For the CDR3, the DNA is TGTGCCACCAGTGGTCAGGGCATCTATGGCTACACCTTC. As protein: CATSGQGIYGYTF.

The V gene is TRBV14, the J gene TRBJ1-2, with unresolved D. There are 14 residues in the CDR3. V was pared by 0 bases and J by 5 bases, with 10 bases between. The V gene's germline CDR1 is SGHDN and CDR2 FVKESK. In DNA, the CDR3 is TGTGCCAGCAGCCAAGATCGTCTATCTTATGGCTACACCTTC. It specifies CASSQDRLSYGYTF.

V and J are TRBV10-3 and TRBJ1-1; possible D gene TRBD1, 6 bases. The CDR3 is 13 residues long. The V and J ends lost 4 bases and 3 bases respectively, with 9 bases between them. Germline V lookup: CDR1 ENHRY, CDR2 SYGVKD. This chain's CDR3 is CAISGDTHTEAFF. CDR3 nucleotides: TGTGCCATCAGTGGGGACACGCACACTGAAGCTTTCTTT.

CDR3 region: CASSFDRVYTGELFF. In DNA form, the CDR3 reads TGTGCCAGCAGCTTCGACAGGGTGTACACCGGGGAGCTGTTTTTT. The rearrangement uses TRBV9 and TRBJ2-2, with 7 bases lining up with TRBD1. Per germline, CDR1 SGDLS and CDR2 YYNGEE. This CDR3 has 15 residues. With V trimmed by 4 bases and J by 3 bases, 6 bases remained unmatched.

This clone occurred a few times. This chain uses TRBV5-1 with TRBJ2-5, with D possibly matching TRBD2 (6 bases). The CDR3 covers 14 residues. Germline CDR1 is SGHRS and CDR2 is YFSETQ. Trimming removed 0 bases at V and 3 bases at J, with 9 bases between. The CDR3: CASSLGRREETQYF. In DNA, the CDR3 is TGCGCCAGCAGCTTGGGTCGGAGGGAAGAGACCCAGTACTTC. Complete variable domain (other parts from reference TRBV5-1 and TRBJ2-5): KAGVTQTPRYLIKTRGQQVTLSCSPISGHRSVSWYQQTPGQGLQFLFEYFSETQRNKGNFPGRFSGRQFSNSRSEMNVSTLELGDSALYLCASSLGRREETQYFGPGTRLLVL.

This clone came up once. The V gene is TRBV27, the J gene TRBJ2-1; D is possibly TRBD2 (6 bases). Germline loops: CDR1 MNHEY, CDR2 SMNVEV (reference sequence). V lost 5 bases and J lost 4, with 15 bases in between. This CDR3 contains 15 residues. The DNA of the CDR3 is TGTGCCAGCAGTCCAAAGGGACTGAATTACAATGAGCAGTTCTTC. Its translation: CASSPKGLNYNEQFF.

The chain links TRBV29-1 to TRBJ2-3; the D gene is possibly TRBD1 (5 bases). Germline V gene data show CDR1 as SQVTM and CDR2 as ANQGSEA. The V and J ends lost 3 bases and 2 bases respectively, with 9 bases between them. The CDR3 is 13 residues long. The CDR3 coding sequence is TGCAGCGTTGATTCACAGGACACAGATACGCAGTATTTT. Its translation: CSVDSQDTDTQYF.

The V call is TRBV29-1, the J call TRBJ2-5; 7 positions agree with TRBD1. Trimming took 6 bases from V and 5 from J; bases not matched to a gene: 9. Germline-derived CDR1 and CDR2 are SQVTM and ANQGSEA. This CDR3 is built from 13 residues. The CDR3 DNA reads as TGCAGCGTCCGGGACAGTGCCTCGGAGACCCAGTACTTC. As protein: CSVRDSASETQYF. The complete variable domain, with remaining parts taken from reference TRBV29-1 and TRBJ2-5, reads SAVISQKPSRDICQRGTSLTIQCQVDSQVTMMFWYRQQPGQSLTLIATANQGSEATYESGFVIDKFPISRPNLTFSTLTVSNMSPEDSSIYLCSVRDSASETQYFGPGTRLLVL.

The chain combines TRBV28 with TRBJ2-2; tentatively, D is TRBD2 (5 bases). CDR1 is MDHEN and CDR2 is SYDVKM in the germline V gene. The V end lost 6 bases, the J end lost 3 bases, and 11 bases lay between the germline ends. This CDR3 is built from 14 residues. The CDR3 DNA is TGTGCCAGCAGCTCAAGCGGAGACACCGGGGAGCTGTTTTTT. Its protein product is CASSSSGDTGELFF. Based on the CDR3 plus reference TRBV28 and TRBJ2-2, the full variable domain is DVKVTQSSRYLVKRTGEKVFLECVQDMDHENMFWYRQDPGLGLRLIYFSYDVKMKEKGDIPEGYSVSREKKERFSLILESASTNQTSMYLCASSSSGDTGELFFGEGSRLTVL.

The CDR3 bases are TGTGCCAGTACTGGGACAGCGGATTCACCCCTCCACTTT. Its protein is CASTGTADSPLHF. The chain links TRBV19 to TRBJ1-6; the match to TRBD1 covers 7 bases. This CDR3 comprises 13 residues. Germline values: CDR1 LNHDA, CDR2 SQIVND (reference sequence). Losses at the gene ends were 7 bases for V and 8 bases for J; bases not matched to a gene: 5.

In its sample, this clone was seen a few times. The chain links TRBV6-1 to TRBJ1-6, with TRBD1 matching over 9 bases. With 4 bases clipped from V and 10 bases from J, the junction kept 14 bases outside the gene matches. Germline values: CDR1 MNHNS, CDR2 SASEGT. The CDR3 is 17 amino acids. The CDR3 loop reads CASSGTQGARFGSPLHF. The DNA for the CDR3 is TGTGCCAGCAGTGGGACACAGGGGGCCCGGTTTGGCTCACCCCTCCACTTT.

The chain carries TRBV6-5 and TRBJ2-7, with D possibly TRBD2 on 6 matching bases. The CDR3 extends over 13 amino acids. The germline gives CDR1 MNHEY, CDR2 SVGAGI. V lost 8 bases and J lost 7, with 18 bases in between. Here the CDR3 reads CASLKVLGGEQYF. The CDR3 DNA follows: TGTGCCAGCCTGAAAGTTCTCGGGGGTGAGCAGTACTTC.

The chain has TRBV10-3 and TRBJ2-2; a weak D match, TRBD1 (6 bases). The germline gives CDR1 ENHRY, CDR2 SYGVKD. The CDR3 extends over 14 amino acids. V lost 10 bases and J 3 bases, leaving 15 bases between the germline ends. The DNA of the CDR3 is TGTGCCACCGGAGGTGGACAGTACACCGGGGAGCTGTTTTTT. This sequence encodes CATGGGQYTGELFF.

The V call is TRBV15, the J call TRBJ2-7, with D possibly matching TRBD2 (6 bases). The germline V gene encodes CDR1 LNHNV and CDR2 YYDKDF (reference sequence). The V gene lost 5 bases and the J gene lost 0 bases, with 14 bases spanning the gap. The CDR3 length is 15 residues. CDR3 region: CATSRHPGASYEQYF. For the CDR3, the DNA is TGTGCCACCAGCCGACATCCGGGAGCCTCCTACGAGCAGTACTTC.

This clone was recorded a few times. The chain carries TRBV20-1 and TRBJ2-1; 9 bases fit TRBD1. V lost 3 bases, J lost 6 bases, and 6 bases stayed unmatched. Germline V lookup: CDR1 DFQATT, CDR2 SNEGSKA (reference sequence). The CDR3 runs to 14 residues. CDR3 nucleotides: TGCAGTGCTAGTAAGGGACAGGGATTCAATGAGCAGTTCTTC. This gives the protein CSASKGQGFNEQFF.

The chain links TRBV11-3 to TRBJ2-2; D not resolved. The CDR3 loop spans 14 amino acids. CDR1 SGHNT and CDR2 YENEEA come from the germline V gene. V lost 4 bases to trimming and J lost 0 bases, with 6 bases between them. The chain's CDR3 is CASSYTANTGELFF. The CDR3, as DNA: TGTGCCAGCAGCTACACAGCGAACACCGGGGAGCTGTTTTTT.

This clone was seen only once. The genes are TRBV4-3 and TRBJ1-6, with 8 bases identical to TRBD1. CDR3 size: 15 residues. V lost 6 bases to trimming and J lost 3 bases; unmatched junction nucleotides: 4. CDR1 is LGHNA, CDR2 YSLEER, per germline. The CDR3 spells CASSRDRGYNSPLHF. The DNA of the CDR3 is TGCGCCAGCAGTCGCGACAGGGGCTATAATTCACCCCTCCACTTT.

V and J are TRBV4-3 and TRBJ2-4; 10 bases are shared with TRBD2. Trimming at V came to 4 bases and at J to 2 bases, leaving 11 bases not matched to a gene. Germline V gene sequence: CDR1 LGHNA, CDR2 YSLEER. This CDR3 has 18 residues. CDR3 bases: TGCGCCAGCAGCCCGCGGACTAGCGGAGCTCCTTCCAAAAACATTCAGTACTTC. It codes for CASSPRTSGAPSKNIQYF.

V gene TRBV28 combines with J gene TRBJ1-5, with a weak D call TRBD1 (5 bases). V lost 6 bases, J lost 0 bases, and 12 bases lay in between. Germline V gives CDR1 MDHEN, CDR2 SYDVKM. The length of the CDR3 is 15 residues. As DNA, the CDR3 is TGTGCCAGCAGCCAGGACACTTCTAGCAATCAGCCCCAGCATTTT. Translating it yields CASSQDTSSNQPQHF.

This chain joins TRBV10-3 and TRBJ1-1; D might be TRBD1 (5 bases). Germline loops: CDR1 ENHRY, CDR2 SYGVKD. CDR3 length: 15 amino acids. V lost 2 bases to trimming and J lost 4 bases, with 14 bases between them. This CDR3 is CAISERPTGGTEAFF. CDR3 DNA: TGTGCCATCAGTGAGAGACCTACGGGGGGCACTGAAGCTTTCTTT.

The chain carries TRBV5-1 and TRBJ1-5; unclear D gene. Per germline, CDR1 SGHRS and CDR2 YFSETQ. The CDR3 totals 15 residues. Trimming pared 0 bases from V and 3 bases from J, leaving 10 bases between. The CDR3 DNA is TGCGCCAGCAGCTTGGGAATAAACAACAATCAGCCCCAGCATTTT. It is translated as CASSLGINNNQPQHF.

The chain recombines TRBV19 with TRBJ2-1; D might be TRBD1 (6 bases). This CDR3 is 15 amino acids long. Germline CDR1 LNHDA, CDR2 SQIVND (reference sequence). Trimming left V 3 bases short and J 2 bases short, with 11 bases between. In DNA, the CDR3 is TGTGCCAGTAGTATTCAGGGGAGACCCTACAATGAGCAGTTCTTC. It encodes CASSIQGRPYNEQFF. The entire variable domain, with the rest obtained from reference TRBV19 and TRBJ2-1, is as follows: DGGITQSPKYLFRKEGQNVTLSCEQNLNHDAMYWYRQDPGQGLRLIYYSQIVNDFQKGDIAEGYSVSREKKESFPLTVTSAQKNPTAFYLCASSIQGRPYNEQFFGPGTRLTVL.

V usage is TRBV4-2 and J usage is TRBJ2-5, with TRBD1 as a possible D gene (6 bases). This CDR3 region has 15 residues. The germline V gene has CDR1 LGHNA and CDR2 YNFKEQ. The germline V and J ends were trimmed by 0 bases and 3 bases, with 11 bases remaining between them. The CDR3 protein is CASSQEGASKETQYF. The CDR3, as DNA: TGTGCCAGCAGCCAAGAGGGGGCCAGCAAAGAGACCCAGTACTTC.

The chain couples TRBV11-2 to TRBJ1-4; 7 bases agree with TRBD1. The ends lost 0 bases at V and 10 bases at J; junction bases unmatched: 5. The CDR3 runs 14 residues. In germline, CDR1 is SGHAT, CDR2 FQNNGV. The CDR3 DNA follows: TGTGCCAGCAGCTTAGAAAACAGGGGTGGAAAACTGTTTTTT. This gives the protein CASSLENRGGKLFF.

The rearrangement links TRBV5-5 to TRBJ1-5; D unclear. Germline CDR1 reads SGHKS; CDR2 reads YYEKEE (reference sequence). The V gene lost 1 base and the J gene lost 1 base, with 3 bases spanning the gap. The length of the CDR3 is 13 residues. CDR3 bases: TGTGCCAGCAGCTTGACAAGCAATCAGCCCCAGCATTTT. Amino acids: CASSLTSNQPQHF.